Included here is one T cell receptor (beta chain) sequence, with context. No antigen is known for it. This entry is derived from a study of T cell responses to AZD1222 COVID-19 vaccine. General study results and limits: Donor demographics were predominantly white British with a female majority; clonal diversity may be underestimated. Baseline serostatus was positive in only five to seven AZD1222 recipients.

The method was immunoSEQ multiplex PCR; TCRdb's version includes in-frame clones alone and lacks a portion of them. The sample lists 90,000 to 120,000 clones; around 90% were seen once. The sample was peripheral blood, taken on day 0 of AZD1222 vaccination. The receptor comes from an adult in good health.

The DNA for the CDR3 is TGTGCCAGCAGTGAAGTTGAAGATACGCAGTATTTT. Encoded protein: CASSEVEDTQYF. The J gene is TRBJ2-3, the V gene TRBV6-1; D is unclear. The V end was cut by 1 base, the J end by 5 bases, with 4 bases between. In germline, CDR1 is MNHNS, CDR2 SASEGT. The CDR3 consists of 12 residues.